This TCR beta chain was documented in a study of B cell selection in AIRE deficiency. General study points: About 30% of healthy-shared Treg TCRbeta sequences appeared in patient Tconv cells.

Details on this clone: Its cognate antigen is unknown.

The data were produced by immunoSEQ multiplex PCR, yet TCRdb's version contains in-frame clones alone and is incomplete. Of 12,000 to 15,000 clones in the sample, around 93% are singletons; the top ten hold about 1%. The trim removed 3 bases at V and 0 bases at J, leaving 3 bases unmatched. CDR3 length: 15 amino acids. Germline loops: CDR1 LNHDA, CDR2 SQIVND (reference sequence). Regulatory T cells were sorted as CD4+CD25hiCD127low/negative cells. The chain links TRBV19 to TRBJ2-3, with 7 bases identical to TRBD2. The specimen was Tregs sorted from PBMCs. This clonotype originated in a human donor with AIRE deficiency. CDR3 DNA sequence: TGTGCCAGTAGTATCCGTAGCGGGAGCACAGATACGCAGTATTTT. Protein product: CASSIRSGSTDTQYF.